This is a list of T cell receptor beta chains from one sample in a study of spatial heterogeneity in lung cancer. TCRdb recomputed calls from the 5' RACE reads with MiXCR, one row per CDR3 protein. The sample shows roughly 19,000 distinct CDR3 sequences, 4.5% to 7% of them seen only once. The sample here was lung tumor tissue, taken at surgery. Receptors were obtained from a female donor with early-stage non-small cell lung cancer. Both conserved end residues are part of each CDR3. Each record gives: D gene, J gene, V gene, clone size, CDR3 DNA, CDR3 protein. The D gene is left open where the match is weak. Expanded clones get a size class; other rows say once, few or many, or leave the size out.

>-|TRBJ1-4|TRBV7-9|many
TGTGCCAGCAGCTCGGGAGCCGGAGGGATCGAAAAACTGTTTTTT
CASSSGAGGIEKLFF
>-|TRBJ2-5|TRBV5-4|medium-sized
TGTGCCAGCAGCCTATTGGGGACCCAGTACTTC
CASSLLGTQYF
>TRBD2|TRBJ2-3|TRBV12-3/TRBV12-4|medium-sized
TGTGCCAGCAGTTTAATAGCGGGAGTCACAGATACGCAGTATTTT
CASSLIAGVTDTQYF
>TRBD1|TRBJ2-1|TRBV7-2|medium-sized
TGTGCCAGCAGCCCACGAGGGACAGGGGGACGGGATGAGCAGTTCTTC
CASSPRGTGGRDEQFF
>-|TRBJ2-2|TRBV4-1|few
TGCGCCAGCAGCCAAGCGCAGGGATTCGCGAACACCGGGGAGCTGTTTTTT
CASSQAQGFANTGELFF
>-|TRBJ1-1|TRBV5-6|many
TGTGCCAGCAGCGGAACAGTGAACACTGAAGCTTTCTTT
CASSGTVNTEAFF
>TRBD1|TRBJ2-7|TRBV4-1|few
TGCGCCAGCAGCCAAGAACCTCCGGGACAGAGATCCTACGAGCAGTACTTC
CASSQEPPGQRSYEQYF
>-|TRBJ2-1|TRBV5-1|many
TGCGCCAGCAGCTTGTCACTAGTTGAAACCGATGAGCAGTTCTTC
CASSLSLVETDEQFF
>-|TRBJ1-1|TRBV12-3/TRBV12-4|many
TGTGCCAGCAGTACAAACTTGAACACTGAAGCTTTCTTT
CASSTNLNTEAFF
>TRBD2|TRBJ2-1|TRBV4-1|many
TGCGCCAGCAGCCAAGGGGTTGGTAGCGGGACGAGCTCCTACAATGAGCAGTTCTTC
CASSQGVGSGTSSYNEQFF
>-|TRBJ2-2|TRBV28|medium-sized
TGTGCCAGCAAGTCAGGCCCCACCGGGGAGCTGTTTTTT
CASKSGPTGELFF
>-|TRBJ2-7|TRBV4-1|many
TGCGCCAGCAGCCGCATGCAGGGGGGCTCCTACGAGCAGTACTTC
CASSRMQGGSYEQYF
>TRBD2|TRBJ2-7|TRBV20-1|many
TGCAGTGCTAGATCGGGACTAGTCGGGGAGTACTTC
CSARSGLVGEYF
>TRBD2|TRBJ2-1|TRBV5-1|few
TGCGCCAGCAGCGCTAGGACTAGCCGTGACAATGAGCAGTTCTTC
CASSARTSRDNEQFF
>-|TRBJ2-7|TRBV4-2|few
TGTGCCAGCAGCCAGAGCGTCCACTCCTACGAGCAGTACTTC
CASSQSVHSYEQYF
>-|TRBJ2-5|TRBV5-5|few
TGTGCCAGCAGCTTGACAGGGCCCGAGACCCAGTACTTC
CASSLTGPETQYF
>-|TRBJ2-3|TRBV28|medium-sized
TGTGCCAGCAGTTTGCTCGGGAGCCGCACAGATACGCAGTATTTT
CASSLLGSRTDTQYF
>-|TRBJ1-1|TRBV12-3/TRBV12-4|-
TGTGCCAGCAGTTTACCGCGGCAGGGTGGAGGGTTGGACACTGAAGCTTTCTTT
CASSLPRQGGGLDTEAFF
>-|TRBJ1-5|TRBV5-1|many
TGCGCCAGCAGCTCCGAGGGTCTTAACCATCAGCCCCAGCATTTT
CASSSEGLNHQPQHF
>-|TRBJ1-1|TRBV7-8|many
TGTGCCAGCAGCTTAGCTGGGGGGGCTGGGGCTGAAGCTTTCTTT
CASSLAGGAGAEAFF
>TRBD1|TRBJ2-5|TRBV6-2/TRBV6-3|many
TGTGCCAGCAGTTACTCAGGGGGCGCAGAGACCCAGTACTTC
CASSYSGGAETQYF
>TRBD2|TRBJ2-5|TRBV29-1|many
TGCAGCGTTAGCGGGACTAGCGGGAGTCGAGAGACCCAGTACTTC
CSVSGTSGSRETQYF
>-|TRBJ2-7|TRBV6-2/TRBV6-3|medium-sized
TGTGCCAGCAGTTCCAGGGGCTCCTACGAGCAGTACTTC
CASSSRGSYEQYF
>-|TRBJ2-3|TRBV7-3|many
TGTGCCAGCAGCCAAGGGGATACGCAGTATTTT
CASSQGDTQYF
>TRBD1|TRBJ1-1|TRBV13|medium-sized
TGTGCCAGCAGCTTGACAGGGGCCACACGGAACACTGAAGCTTTCTTT
CASSLTGATRNTEAFF
>TRBD2|TRBJ2-7|TRBV6-5|many
TGTGCCAGCAGGGGACTAGCGGGATTCGAGCAGTACTTC
CASRGLAGFEQYF
>-|TRBJ2-1|TRBV12-3/TRBV12-4|many
TGTGCCAGCAGTTTACCCCAGGGTGGCAATGAGCAGTTCTTC
CASSLPQGGNEQFF
>TRBD2|TRBJ2-5|TRBV10-3|many
TGTGCCACCCGCCGCGGGGGGGGCCAGGAGACCCAGTACTTC
CATRRGGGQETQYF
>-|TRBJ2-4|TRBV20-1|many
TGCAGTGCTAGAGACTCGGGACTAGCCAAAAACATTCAGTACTTC
CSARDSGLAKNIQYF
>TRBD2|TRBJ2-3|TRBV27|many
TGTGCCAGCATCCTCAGACTAGCGGGAGGATATACGCAGTATTTT
CASILRLAGGYTQYF
>-|TRBJ1-1|TRBV28|many
TGTGCCAGCAGTCCGTTCCAGGAAGAGAACACTGAAGCTTTCTTT
CASSPFQEENTEAFF
>-|TRBJ2-7|TRBV29-1|medium-sized
TGCAGCGTTCGACTGGGGGAGGCCTCCTACGAGCAGTACTTC
CSVRLGEASYEQYF
>-|TRBJ2-7|TRBV12-3/TRBV12-4|-
TGTGCCAGCAGCCCGGACACGGCCTACGAGCAGTACTTC
CASSPDTAYEQYF
>-|TRBJ1-4|TRBV5-1|many
TGCGCCAGCAGAGCGGGGAATGAAAAACTGTTTTTT
CASRAGNEKLFF
>TRBD1|TRBJ2-1|TRBV20-1|-
TGCAGTGCCCCAGGGACAGGGAGAGACAATGAGCAGTTCTTC
CSAPGTGRDNEQFF
>-|TRBJ1-2|TRBV11-2|many
TGTGCCAGCAGCCCATGGGGGTCATTAGGCTACACCTTC
CASSPWGSLGYTF
>TRBD2|TRBJ2-1|TRBV20-1|-
TGCAGTGCTAGGGGACTAGCGGGAGATACCTACAATGAGCAGTTCTTC
CSARGLAGDTYNEQFF